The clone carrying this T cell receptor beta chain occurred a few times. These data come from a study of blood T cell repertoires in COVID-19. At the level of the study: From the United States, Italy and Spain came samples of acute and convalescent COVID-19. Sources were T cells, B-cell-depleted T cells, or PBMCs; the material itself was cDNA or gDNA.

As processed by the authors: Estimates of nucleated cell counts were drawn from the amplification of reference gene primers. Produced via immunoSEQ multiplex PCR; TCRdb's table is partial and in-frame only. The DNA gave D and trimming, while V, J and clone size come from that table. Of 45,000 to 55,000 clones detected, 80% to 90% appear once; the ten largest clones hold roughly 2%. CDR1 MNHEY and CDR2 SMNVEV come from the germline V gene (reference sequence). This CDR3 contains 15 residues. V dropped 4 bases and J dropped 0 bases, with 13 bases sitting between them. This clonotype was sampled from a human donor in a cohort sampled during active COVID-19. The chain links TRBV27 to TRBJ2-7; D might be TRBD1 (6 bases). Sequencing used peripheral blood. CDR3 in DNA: TGTGCCAGCAGTTCCCGACAGGCTAACTCCTACGAGCAGTACTTC. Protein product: CASSSRQANSYEQYF.